This T cell receptor beta chain was sequenced in a study of beta chain features in type 1 diabetes (dated by TCRdb to the late 2010s). Turning to the overall study: No differences in mean age, gender distribution, total cell number or subset yield were found between patients and healthy donors. A total of some 100,000,000 sorted cells were examined across all samples, and a strong correlation was observed between cell number per subset and RNA yield. In the study, TCRB repertoires of sorted circulating CD4+ T cell subsets from recently diagnosed type 1 diabetes patients were compared with those of matched healthy donors. Regulatory and stem cell-like memory subsets were obtained from only 8 patients and roughly eight healthy donors, while naive and central memory subsets were obtained from all 30 or so donors. The investigation overall reported the following: At VDJ recombination sites, type 1 diabetes patients had fewer insertions and more deleted nucleotides, which implies abnormalities in thymic rearrangement. Sequencing cDNA rather than genomic DNA could over-represent highly expressing activated cells, although activation and CD3 levels did not differ between groups. The naive, central memory and regulatory TCRB repertoires appeared to resemble one another more closely among patients than among healthy donors. Only small numbers of individuals were included in the HLA sub-analyses, which left unresolved whether HLA type had any influence on TCRB rearrangement. A moderate but significant shortening of TCRB CDR3 length was observed in type 1 diabetes patients in all four CD4+ subsets. PCR may preferentially amplify shorter templates, but because patient and control samples were amplified and corrected together, any resulting skew would affect both groups equally.

The CDR3 covers 13 residues, taking in both the cysteine and the phenylalanine. The entry retains the CDR3 DNA only, 39 bases that are in frame from base 1. The germline V gene encodes CDR1 SEHNR and CDR2 FQNEAQ (reference sequence). Trimming takes 4 bases from V and 6 bases from J, and the germline ends sit 12 bases apart. All of the isolated RNA was reverse transcribed with the High Capacity cDNA Reverse Transcription Kit, so expressed TCRB transcripts were sequenced. Deep immunoSEQ sequencing was applied to naive, central memory and regulatory T cell samples, giving an average of around 3.4 million total reads per sample. Sorted cells were lysed in RLT buffer, and RNA was extracted using DNase-treated RNeasy Micro or Mini kits according to cell number. Each cell subset was processed separately to prevent cross-contamination, with patient and healthy donor samples processed together. The immunoSEQ multiplex PCR was used to amplify TCRB sequences from cDNA, yielding 87-bp fragments that span the CDR3 region. Sequencing of the amplicons was performed on the Illumina HiSeq platform. For the original study's pipeline: PCR bias was computationally corrected using synthetic template baselines, reads within Hamming distance 2 were collapsed, and singletons that could not be merged were discarded. Reads were aligned against IMGT to assign V, D and J genes, CDR3 length and insertions or deletions at six rearrangement sites. Within each subset, clonotype counts were normalized to sorted cell number, and only after that were true diversity and Gini coefficients computed with the tcR R package. The overlap coefficient, calculated on TCRB nucleotide sequences, was used to quantify repertoire sharing. TCRdb stores this immuneACCESS table with in-frame sequences only. Part of the clones is absent; in the studies checked, under half of the shortfall reflects unresolved V genes, and no reason is known for the rest. That table gives V, J and clone size, and the DNA gave D and trimming. This sample gives almost 350,000 clones in total; 7% to 9% of them show up just once. Clones ranked in the top ten supply less than 0.45% of the sample.

A single peripheral blood draw of approximately 110 mL on average was collected from each donor into heparinised tubes. Using a panel that included CD45RO, CCR7, CD25, CD127, CD95 and CD27, naive, central memory, regulatory and stem cell-like memory CD4+ T cells were sorted on a BD FACSAria II. Every sorted population had a purity above 95%. PBMCs were isolated immediately by Lymphoprep density gradient centrifugation and stained directly without culture. To minimize batch effects, samples were stained and sorted in pairs, one healthy donor with one patient per experiment. On this clone itself: Which antigen it targets is not known. Within one base of it there is no much larger clone, and no base qualities were kept.

The receptor chain draws on TRBV7-9 and TRBJ1-2, with a tentative D gene TRBD1 over 5 matching bases. This TCR came from a woman between 18 and 29 years old in good health. Sequencing was performed on central memory CD4+ T cells from blood. The DNA is as follows: TGTGCCAGCAGCTCCACAGGAGGGGATGGCTACACCTTC. It codes for CASSSTGGDGYTF.